A single sample gave rise to the 11 T cell receptor beta chains below, sequenced in a study. TCRdb reprocessed the RT-PCR reads via MiXCR and lists one record per CDR3 protein. This repertoire shows about 700,000 distinct CDR3 sequences, 13% to 15% found once; its top ten account for 3.6%. The specimen sequenced was memory CD4+ T cells from blood. The receptors shown here come from a female donor in good health, serving as a healthy control.

J is TRBJ1-1 and V is TRBV25-1; no definite D call. The V end lost 0 bases, the J end lost 8 bases, and 10 bases lay between the germline ends. Germline loops: CDR1 MGHDK, CDR2 SYGVNS. The CDR3 has 13 residues. In DNA, the CDR3 is TGTGCCAGCAGTGAATATGGCCCCACCGAAGCTTTCTTT. Its translation is CASSEYGPTEAFF.

The chain has TRBV3-1 and TRBJ2-6; D uncertain. Germline CDR1 LGHDT, CDR2 YNNKEL (reference sequence). Trimming cost V 3 bases and J 0 bases, with 9 bases left between them. This CDR3 is 16 amino acids long. CDR3 loop: CASSQSMGSGANVLTF. CDR3 coding DNA: TGTGCCAGCAGCCAGTCCATGGGCTCTGGGGCCAACGTCCTGACTTTC. The full variable domain, with the rest looked up from reference TRBV3-1 and TRBJ2-6, is DTAVSQTPKYLVTQMGNDKSIKCEQNLGHDTMYWYKQDSKKFLKIMFSYNNKELIINETVPNRFSPKSPDKAHLNLHINSLELGDSAVYFCASSQSMGSGANVLTFGAGSRLTVL.

The sample holds a few counts of this clonotype. The chain employs TRBV6-6 and TRBJ2-1; TRBD1 or TRBD2 may be the D gene (5 bases each). Germline CDR1 MNHNY, CDR2 SVGAGI (reference sequence). Between the trimmed V and J ends, which lost 7 bases and 4 bases, there was a span of 14 bases. The CDR3 spans 14 residues. CDR3 in amino acids: CASMWGTDYNEQFF. The CDR3 coding sequence is TGTGCCAGCATGTGGGGGACGGATTACAATGAGCAGTTCTTC.

This chain joins TRBV11-2 and TRBJ2-7, with a weak D call TRBD1 (6 bases). In germline, CDR1 is SGHAT, CDR2 FQNNGV. This CDR3 has 14 residues. With 3 bases removed from V and 2 bases from J, the gap between germline ends came to 11 bases. CDR3 bases: TGTGCCAGCAGCTTTCTGGGGGCGGCCTACGAGCAGTACTTC. Amino acids: CASSFLGAAYEQYF.

This clonotype was seen only a few times. V gene TRBV7-2 combines with J gene TRBJ1-6, with D unclear. CDR1 SGHTA and CDR2 FQGNSA come from the germline V gene. V dropped 0 bases and J dropped 14 bases, with 11 bases sitting between them. This CDR3 spans 13 amino acids. The CDR3: CASSLAPRETLHF. CDR3 coding DNA: TGTGCCAGCAGCTTAGCACCAAGGGAAACCCTCCACTTT.

V gene TRBV15 combines with J gene TRBJ2-7, with D perhaps TRBD1 (5 bases). Trimming removed 3 bases at V and 7 bases at J, with 13 bases between. Germline V gives CDR1 LNHNV, CDR2 YYDKDF (reference sequence). The CDR3 contains 13 residues. The CDR3 loop is CATSSIQGWEQYF. As DNA, the CDR3 is TGTGCCACCAGCAGTATTCAGGGCTGGGAGCAGTACTTC.

This chain links TRBV7-2 with TRBJ1-1, with 8 bases aligning to TRBD1. CDR3 length: 16 amino acids. The ends lost 5 bases at V and 0 bases at J; junction bases unmatched: 8. In germline, CDR1 is SGHTA, CDR2 FQGNSA. For the CDR3, the DNA is TGTGCCAGCAGCGTCCGACAGGGGCCCATGAACACTGAAGCTTTCTTT. Amino acids: CASSVRQGPMNTEAFF.

The J gene is TRBJ2-3, the V gene TRBV12-3 or TRBV12-4, with D possibly TRBD1 on 6 matching bases. The CDR3 spans 13 residues. Trimming pared 6 bases from V and 2 bases from J, leaving 9 bases between. The CDR3 region has the DNA TGTGCCAGCAGGCAGGGACACACAGATACGCAGTATTTT. Residues: CASRQGHTDTQYF.

The genes are TRBV18 and TRBJ2-1; D gene uncertain. Germline values: CDR1 KGHSH, CDR2 LQKENI. V lost 8 bases and J 5 bases, leaving 7 bases between the germline ends. This CDR3 comprises 11 residues. The CDR3 coding sequence is TGTGCCAGCGCCCTCGACAATGAGCAGTTCTTC. Translating it yields CASALDNEQFF.

This clonotype was seen more than once but under ten times. J is TRBJ1-2 and V is TRBV5-1, with D uncertain. The V end was cut by 6 bases, the J end by 1 base, with 4 bases between. CDR3 length: 11 amino acids. The germline gives CDR1 SGHRS, CDR2 YFSETQ. CDR3 nucleotides: TGCGCCAGCACGGGTAACTATGGCTACACCTTC. Its protein is CASTGNYGYTF.

This clonotype was found many times. This chain's CDR3 is CASSRDRVTGNTIYF. CDR3 bases: TGTGCCAGCAGTCGGGACAGGGTAACAGGAAACACCATATATTTT. The rearrangement uses TRBV12-3 or TRBV12-4 and TRBJ1-3, with TRBD1 matching 9 bases. This CDR3 is 15 amino acids long. V trimming: 5 bases; J trimming: 4 bases; junction bases outside the gene matches: 6.